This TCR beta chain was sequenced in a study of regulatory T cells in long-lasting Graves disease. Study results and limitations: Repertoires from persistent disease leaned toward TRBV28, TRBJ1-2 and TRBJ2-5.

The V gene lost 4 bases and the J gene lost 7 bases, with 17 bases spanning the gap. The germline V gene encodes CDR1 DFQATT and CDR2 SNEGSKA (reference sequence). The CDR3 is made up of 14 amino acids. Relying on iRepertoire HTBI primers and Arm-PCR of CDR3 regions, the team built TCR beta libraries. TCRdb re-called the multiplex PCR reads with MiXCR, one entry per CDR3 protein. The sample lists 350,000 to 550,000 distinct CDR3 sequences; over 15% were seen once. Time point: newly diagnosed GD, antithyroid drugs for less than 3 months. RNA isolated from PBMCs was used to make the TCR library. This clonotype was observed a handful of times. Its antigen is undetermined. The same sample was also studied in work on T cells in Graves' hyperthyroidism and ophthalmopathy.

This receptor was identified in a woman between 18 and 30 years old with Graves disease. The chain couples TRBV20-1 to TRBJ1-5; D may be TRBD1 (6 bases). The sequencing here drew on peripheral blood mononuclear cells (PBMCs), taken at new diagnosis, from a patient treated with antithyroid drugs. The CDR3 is CSANSQGARQPQHF. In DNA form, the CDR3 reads TGCAGTGCTAATTCACAGGGAGCGCGGCAGCCCCAGCATTTT.